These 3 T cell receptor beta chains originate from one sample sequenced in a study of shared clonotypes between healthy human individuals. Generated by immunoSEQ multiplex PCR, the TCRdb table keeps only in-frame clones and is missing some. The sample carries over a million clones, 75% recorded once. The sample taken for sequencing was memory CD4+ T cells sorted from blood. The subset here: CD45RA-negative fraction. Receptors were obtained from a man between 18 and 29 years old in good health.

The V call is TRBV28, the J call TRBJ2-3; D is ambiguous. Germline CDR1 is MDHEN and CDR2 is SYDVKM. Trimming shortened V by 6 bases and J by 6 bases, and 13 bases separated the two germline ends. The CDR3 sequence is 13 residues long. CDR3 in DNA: TGTGCCAGCAGCCAAAAACTTGGGGATACGCAGTATTTT. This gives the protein CASSQKLGDTQYF.

The DNA of the CDR3 is TGTGCCAGCAGCCACTCCCCACCTGGACCTAGCACAGATACGCAGTATTTT. Encoded protein: CASSHSPPGPSTDTQYF. The gene calls are TRBV27 and TRBJ2-3; D ambiguous. This CDR3 has 17 amino acids. Trimming left V 6 bases short and J 0 bases short, with 19 bases between. The germline V gene encodes CDR1 MNHEY and CDR2 SMNVEV (reference sequence).

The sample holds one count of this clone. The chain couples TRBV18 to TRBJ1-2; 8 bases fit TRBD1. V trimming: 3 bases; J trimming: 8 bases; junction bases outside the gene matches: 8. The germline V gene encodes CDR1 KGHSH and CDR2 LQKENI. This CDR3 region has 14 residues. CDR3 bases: TGTGCCAGCTCACCCGGGACAGGACCCCACGGCTACACCTTC. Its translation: CASSPGTGPHGYTF.